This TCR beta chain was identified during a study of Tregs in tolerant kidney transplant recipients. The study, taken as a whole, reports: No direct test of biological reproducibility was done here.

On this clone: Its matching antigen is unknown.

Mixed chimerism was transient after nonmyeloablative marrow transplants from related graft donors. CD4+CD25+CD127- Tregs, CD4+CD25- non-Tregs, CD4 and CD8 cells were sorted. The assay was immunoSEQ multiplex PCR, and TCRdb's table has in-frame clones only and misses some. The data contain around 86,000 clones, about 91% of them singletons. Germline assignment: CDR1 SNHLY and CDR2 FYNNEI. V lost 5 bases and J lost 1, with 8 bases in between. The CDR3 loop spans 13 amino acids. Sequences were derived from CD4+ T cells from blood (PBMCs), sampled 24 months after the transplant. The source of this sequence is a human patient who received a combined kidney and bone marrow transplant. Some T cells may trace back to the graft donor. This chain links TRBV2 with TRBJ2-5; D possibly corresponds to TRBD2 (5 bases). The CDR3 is CASSSGRQETQYF. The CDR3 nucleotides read TGTGCCAGCAGTAGCGGACGCCAAGAGACCCAGTACTTC.